This TCR beta chain was documented in a study of blood T cell repertoires in COVID-19. Study at large: Samples representing acute and convalescent COVID-19 were sourced from the United States, Italy and Spain.

In the original analysis: Nucleated cell counts were estimated from reference gene primer amplification. Only in-frame clones appear in the TCRdb table, and some are missing; sequencing was by immunoSEQ multiplex PCR. D and trimming come from the DNA, and the V and J calls and clone size come from that table. The data show roughly 280,000 clones, with 86% seen just once and just under 9% held by the top ten. The sequenced sample was peripheral blood. The TCR was taken from a man aged 40-55 years with active or convalescent COVID-19.

CDR3 protein: CASSQYRVASTNEKLFF. The CDR3 region has the DNA TGTGCCAGCAGCCAATACAGGGTAGCCTCAACTAATGAAAAACTGTTTTTT. The chain recombines TRBV7-9 with TRBJ1-4; weak D call: TRBD1 (6 bases). Trimming stripped 5 bases from V and 0 bases from J, with 16 bases between. Germline values: CDR1 SEHNR, CDR2 FQNEAQ (reference sequence). This CDR3 spans 17 amino acids.